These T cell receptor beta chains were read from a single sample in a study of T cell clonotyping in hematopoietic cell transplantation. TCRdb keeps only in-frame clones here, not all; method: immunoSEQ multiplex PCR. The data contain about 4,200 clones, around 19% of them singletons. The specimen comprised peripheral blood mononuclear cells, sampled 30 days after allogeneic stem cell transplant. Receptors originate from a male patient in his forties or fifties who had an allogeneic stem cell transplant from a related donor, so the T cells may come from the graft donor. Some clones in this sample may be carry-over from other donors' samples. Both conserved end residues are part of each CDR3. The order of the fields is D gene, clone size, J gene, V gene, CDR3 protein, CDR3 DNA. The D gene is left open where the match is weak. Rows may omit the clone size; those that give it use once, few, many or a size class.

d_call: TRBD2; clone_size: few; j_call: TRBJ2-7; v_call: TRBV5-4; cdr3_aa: CASSSVGRRAEQYF; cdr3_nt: TGTGCCAGCAGCTCCGTCGGGAGGCGAGCCGAGCAGTACTTC
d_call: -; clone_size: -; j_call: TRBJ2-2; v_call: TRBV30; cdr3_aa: CAWSDKGGTGELFF; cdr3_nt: TGTGCCTGGAGTGATAAGGGAGGCACCGGGGAGCTGTTTTTT
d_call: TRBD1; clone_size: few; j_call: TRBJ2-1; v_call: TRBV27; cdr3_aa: CASSRRTGTADYEQFF; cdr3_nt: TGTGCCAGCAGTCGACGGACAGGGACAGCGGACTATGAGCAGTTCTTC
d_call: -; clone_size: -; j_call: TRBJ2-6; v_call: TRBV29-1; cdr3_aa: CSVRDSGANVLTF; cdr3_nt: TGCAGCGTGAGGGATTCTGGGGCCAACGTCCTGACTTTC
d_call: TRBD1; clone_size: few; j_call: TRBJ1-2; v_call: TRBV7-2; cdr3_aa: CASSLTRDMDRVNGYTF; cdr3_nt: TGTGCCAGCAGCTTAACACGGGATATGGACAGGGTAAACGGCTACACCTTC
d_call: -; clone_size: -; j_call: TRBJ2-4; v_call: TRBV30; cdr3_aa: CAWSYRLSDIQYF; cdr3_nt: TGTGCCTGGAGTTACAGGTTATCGGACATTCAGTACTTC
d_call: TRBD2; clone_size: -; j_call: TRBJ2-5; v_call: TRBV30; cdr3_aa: CAWRGTSELQETQYF; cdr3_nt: TGTGCCTGGAGAGGGACTAGCGAGCTACAAGAGACCCAGTACTTC
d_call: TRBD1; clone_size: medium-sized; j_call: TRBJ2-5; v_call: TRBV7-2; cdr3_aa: CASSLEGGAKTQYF; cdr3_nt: TGTGCCAGCAGCTTAGAAGGGGGCGCGAAGACCCAGTACTTC
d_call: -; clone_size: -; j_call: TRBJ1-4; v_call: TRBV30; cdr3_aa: CAWSVAGEGLFF; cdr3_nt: TGTGCCTGGAGTGTGGCGGGAGAGGGACTGTTTTTT
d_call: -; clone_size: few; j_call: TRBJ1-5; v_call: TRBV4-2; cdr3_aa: CACSQDLIGPEPQHF; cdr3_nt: TGTGCCTGCAGCCAAGATCTTATAGGACCAGAGCCCCAGCATTTT
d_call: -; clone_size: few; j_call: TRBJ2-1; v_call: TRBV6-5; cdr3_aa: CASSYLDNNEQFF; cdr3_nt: TGTGCCAGCAGTTACCTCGACAACAATGAGCAGTTCTTC
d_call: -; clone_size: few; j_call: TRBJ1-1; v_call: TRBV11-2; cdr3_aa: CASSLDGGGGTEAFF; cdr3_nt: TGTGCCAGCAGCTTAGACGGGGGCGGGGGCACTGAAGCTTTCTTT
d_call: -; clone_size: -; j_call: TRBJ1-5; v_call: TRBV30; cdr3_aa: CAWSYGQSNQPQHF; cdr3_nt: TGTGCCTGGAGCTATGGACAGAGCAATCAGCCCCAGCATTTT
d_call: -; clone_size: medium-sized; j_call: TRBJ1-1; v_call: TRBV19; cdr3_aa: CASSPTPGGSTEAFF; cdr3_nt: TGTGCCAGTAGTCCAACACCGGGGGGTAGCACTGAAGCTTTCTTT
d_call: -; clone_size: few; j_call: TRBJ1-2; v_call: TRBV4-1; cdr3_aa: CASSLFGGDYGYTF; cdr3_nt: TGCGCCAGCAGCCTATTCGGGGGGGACTATGGCTACACCTTC
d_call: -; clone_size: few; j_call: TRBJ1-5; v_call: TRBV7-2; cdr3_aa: CASSHDYYSNQPQHF; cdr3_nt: TGTGCCAGCAGCCACGACTATTATAGCAATCAGCCCCAGCATTTT
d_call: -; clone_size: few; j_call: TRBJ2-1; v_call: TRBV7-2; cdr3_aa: CASSPGYSTRDNEQFF; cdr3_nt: TGTGCCAGCAGCCCAGGCTATAGCACCCGCGACAATGAGCAGTTCTTC
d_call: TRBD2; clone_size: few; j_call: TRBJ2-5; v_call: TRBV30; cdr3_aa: CAWSVSGMGETQYF; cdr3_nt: TGTGCCTGGAGTGTCAGCGGGATGGGAGAGACCCAGTACTTC
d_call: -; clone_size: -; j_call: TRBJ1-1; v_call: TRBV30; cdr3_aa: CAWSTGSNTEAFF; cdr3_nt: TGTGCCTGGAGTACAGGGTCCAACACTGAAGCTTTCTTT
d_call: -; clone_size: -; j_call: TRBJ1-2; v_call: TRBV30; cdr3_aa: CAWSQQGYGYTF; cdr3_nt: TGTGCCTGGAGTCAGCAGGGTTATGGCTACACCTTC
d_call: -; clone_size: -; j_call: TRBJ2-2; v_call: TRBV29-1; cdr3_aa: CSAPDGAGTGELFF; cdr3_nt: TGCAGCGCGCCCGATGGGGCGGGAACCGGGGAGCTGTTTTTT
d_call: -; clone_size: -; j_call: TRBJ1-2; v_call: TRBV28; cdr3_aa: CASSFRRGYTF; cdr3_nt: TGTGCCAGCAGTTTTAGGAGGGGCTACACCTTC
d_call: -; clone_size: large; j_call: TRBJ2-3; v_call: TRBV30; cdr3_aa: CAWGTPTDTQYF; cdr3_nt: TGTGCCTGGGGGACACCGACAGATACGCAGTATTTT
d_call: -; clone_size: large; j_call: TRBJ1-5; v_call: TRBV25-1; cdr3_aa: CASSEGNGVSESQHF; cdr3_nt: TGTGCCAGCAGTGAAGGAAACGGTGTCTCGGAGTCCCAGCATTTT
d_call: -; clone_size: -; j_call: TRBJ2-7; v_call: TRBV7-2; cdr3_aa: CASSFASEQYF; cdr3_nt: TGTGCCAGCAGCTTTGCGTCCGAGCAGTACTTC
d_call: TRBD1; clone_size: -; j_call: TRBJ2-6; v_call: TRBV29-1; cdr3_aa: CSVENRGPGANVLTF; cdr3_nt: TGCAGCGTTGAAAACAGGGGGCCTGGGGCCAACGTCCTGACTTTC
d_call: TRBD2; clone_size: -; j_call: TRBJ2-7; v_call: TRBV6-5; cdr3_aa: CASSLLAGLEQYF; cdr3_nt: TGTGCCAGCAGTTTGTTAGCGGGACTGGAGCAGTACTTC